Below, 12 T cell receptor beta chains from the same sample are listed, as sequenced in a study of blood T cell repertoires in COVID-19. The method was immunoSEQ multiplex PCR; TCRdb's version includes in-frame clones alone and lacks a portion of them. The table includes around 200,000 clones, about 87% detected once. Sequencing was performed on PBMCs or T cells enriched from blood (not recorded which). These receptors were obtained from a man between 18 and 29 years old with acute COVID-19.

This chain joins TRBV28 and TRBJ2-7; D call uncertain. CDR1 and CDR2 (germline): MDHEN, SYDVKM. The CDR3 totals 12 residues. The V and J ends lost 6 bases and 0 bases respectively, with 6 bases between them. As DNA, the CDR3 is TGTGCCAGCAGCTTTCCCTCCTACGAGCAGTACTTC. This gives the protein CASSFPSYEQYF.

This clone was recorded only once. The chain has TRBV10-2 and TRBJ1-5; 7 bases align to TRBD1. The ends lost 4 bases at V and 5 bases at J; junction bases unmatched: 5. Germline V gene data show CDR1 as WSHSY and CDR2 as SAAADI. The CDR3 length is 14 residues. The CDR3 DNA reads TGCGCCAGCAGTGTAGGGGGCTGGGATCAGCCCCAGCATTTT. Amino acid sequence: CASSVGGWDQPQHF.

The CDR3 region is CASSQSSGTSGTDTQYF. The CDR3 DNA reads as TGTGCCAGCAGCCAATCGAGTGGGACTAGCGGAACAGATACGCAGTATTTT. The genes are TRBV4-2 and TRBJ2-3, with TRBD2 identical over 11 bases. The trim removed 2 bases at V and 3 bases at J, leaving 7 bases unmatched. Germline V gene sequence: CDR1 LGHNA, CDR2 YNFKEQ. CDR3 length equals 17 residues.

This chain uses TRBV7-9 with TRBJ2-2, with D unclear. Germline values: CDR1 SEHNR, CDR2 FQNEAQ (reference sequence). V was clipped by 1 base and J by 6 bases, with 9 bases between them. The CDR3 contains 14 residues. Written as DNA, the CDR3 is TGTGCCAGCAGCTTAGGGGCCATGGCCGGGGAGCTGTTTTTT. Its translation is CASSLGAMAGELFF.

V and J are TRBV7-9 and TRBJ1-1; D call uncertain. The germline CDR1 and CDR2 sequences are SEHNR and FQNEAQ (reference sequence). V lost 5 bases, J lost 3 bases, and 7 bases lay in between. The CDR3 totals 12 residues. The CDR3 nucleotides are TGTGCCAGCAGCGACGAGGACACTGAAGCTTTCTTT. As protein: CASSDEDTEAFF. The full variable domain, completed using reference TRBV7-9 and TRBJ1-1, is DTGVSQNPRHKITKRGQNVTFRCDPISEHNRLYWYRQTLGQGPEFLTYFQNEAQLEKSRLLSDRFSAERPKGSFSTLEIQRTEQGDSAMYLCASSDEDTEAFFGQGTRLTVV.

This clone showed up just once. V gene TRBV9 combines with J gene TRBJ2-7; 10 bases map to TRBD2. V was clipped by 0 bases and J by 4 bases; unmatched bases: 4. Germline values: CDR1 SGDLS, CDR2 YYNGEE. CDR3 length equals 15 residues. The CDR3 DNA is TGTGCCAGCAGCGTAGGAGCGGGAGGGGAGTACGAGCAGTACTTC. Translating gives CASSVGAGGEYEQYF.

This chain joins TRBV30 and TRBJ2-7, with 8 nucleotides matching TRBD2. Germline loops: CDR1 GTSNPN, CDR2 SVGIG (reference sequence). This CDR3 contains 16 residues. Losses at the gene ends were 3 bases for V and 3 bases for J; bases not matched to a gene: 13. In nucleotides, the CDR3 is TGTGCCTGGAGCCAACGCGGGACGGGAGGGAGCTACGAGCAGTACTTC. Amino acids: CAWSQRGTGGSYEQYF.

This sequence joins TRBV7-2 and TRBJ1-5; possibly TRBD1 for D (5 bases). This CDR3 is built from 14 residues. V lost 5 bases and J lost 7, with 15 bases in between. Germline CDR1 SGHTA, CDR2 FQGNSA. The CDR3 nucleotides are TGTGCCAGCAGCCTGGGGCAGGGATGGCAGCCCCAGCATTTT. Residues: CASSLGQGWQPQHF. The variable domain in full, completed from reference TRBV7-2 and TRBJ1-5, reads GAGVSQSPSNKVTEKGKDVELRCDPISGHTALYWYRQSLGQGLEFLIYFQGNSAPDKSGLPSDRFSAERTGGSVSTLTIQRTQQEDSAVYLCASSLGQGWQPQHFGDGTRLSIL.

This clone was counted only a few times. The V call is TRBV7-9, the J call TRBJ2-7; the match to TRBD2 covers 11 bases. J gave up 5 bases and V 5 bases, and 8 bases lay outside the gene matches. Per germline, CDR1 SEHNR and CDR2 FQNEAQ (reference sequence). This CDR3 has 15 amino acids. Here the CDR3 reads CASSLGTSGSDEQYF. The CDR3 region has the DNA TGTGCCAGCAGCCTTGGGACTAGCGGTAGCGACGAGCAGTACTTC.

This chain uses TRBV15 with TRBJ2-7; D may be TRBD2 (7 bases). This CDR3 region has 15 residues. Germline V gives CDR1 LNHNV, CDR2 YYDKDF (reference sequence). V was cut by 0 bases and J by 3 bases, with 12 bases left in between. The DNA for the CDR3 is TGTGCCACCAGCAGAGATCGGGGGGCAAGCTACGAGCAGTACTTC. This translates into CATSRDRGASYEQYF.

J is TRBJ1-1 and V is TRBV11-1; 7 bases align to TRBD1. V was clipped by 1 base and J by 5 bases; unmatched bases: 7. The CDR3 has 15 amino acids. The germline V gene encodes CDR1 SGHAT and CDR2 FQDESV (reference sequence). CDR3 sequence reads: CASSLGDSGGTEAFF. The CDR3 nucleotides read TGTGCCAGCAGCTTAGGGGACAGCGGGGGTACTGAAGCTTTCTTT.

This rearrangement joins TRBV7-9 to TRBJ2-7, with 10 positions matching TRBD1. V was pared by 6 bases and J by 1 base, with 3 bases of the junction left unmatched. Germline CDR1 and CDR2: SEHNR and FQNEAQ (reference sequence). The CDR3 totals 14 residues. The CDR3 DNA reads as TGTGCCAGCAGTACGGACAGGGGGTCCTACGAGCAGTACTTC. This gives the protein CASSTDRGSYEQYF.